This TCR beta chain was retrieved from a study of blood T cell repertoires in COVID-19. Study-wide background: Italy, Spain and the United States were the sources of the convalescent and acute COVID-19 samples. Sources were T cells, B-cell-depleted T cells, or PBMCs; the material itself was cDNA or gDNA.

This CDR3 contains 15 residues. Germline assignment: CDR1 MDHEN and CDR2 SYDVKM. V shed 5 bases and J shed 3 bases, with 16 bases lying between them. As handled by the study authors: Scientists estimated how many nucleated cells there were by amplifying reference gene primers. The assay was immunoSEQ multiplex PCR, and TCRdb's table has in-frame clones only and misses some. That table gives V, J and clone size, and the DNA gave D and trimming. This sample has 90,000 to 150,000 clones, with roughly four fifths found just once. The sequence was collected from a human donor in a cohort sampled during active COVID-19. The sequencing input was peripheral blood. The V gene is TRBV28, the J gene TRBJ1-2, with D hard to call. The CDR3: CASSGEGGRHYGYTF. In nucleotides, the CDR3 is TGTGCCAGCAGTGGCGAGGGAGGTCGGCACTATGGCTACACCTTC.